This record looks at one T cell receptor beta chain sequence and its context. Its antigen is unknown. Sequencing used immunoSEQ multiplex PCR; TCRdb keeps in-frame clones, though not all of them. The data hold 20,000 to 25,000 clones, with more than 95% observed a single time. This CDR3 spans 15 amino acids. Trimming took off 4 bases at V and 2 bases at J, with 15 bases between the two ends. CDR1 is MGHDK, CDR2 SYGVNS, per germline. The data were taken from a study of T cells in tuberculosis. Overall study results and limits: GMM-specific TCRs were nearer to active tuberculosis alpha repertoires, suggesting expansion. Classification accuracy was 87% (AUROC approximately 0.89) with the GMM-specific repertoire.

The chain links TRBV25-1 to TRBJ2-7, with D perhaps TRBD2 (5 bases). The TCR originated in a donor between 10 and 35 years old with latent tuberculosis or without tuberculosis infection. The sample comprised PBMCs. The CDR3: CASSGPRGSTYEQYF. The DNA of the CDR3 is TGTGCCAGCAGTGGACCCCGGGGTTCAACCTACGAGCAGTACTTC.